This T cell receptor (beta chain) comes out of a study of blood T cell repertoires in COVID-19. Study as a whole: COVID-19 samples from acute and convalescent phases originated in the United States, Italy and Spain. T cells, B-cell-depleted T cells, or PBMCs provided the cDNA or gDNA that served as material.

The length of the CDR3 is 13 residues. Losses at the gene ends were 3 bases for V and 8 bases for J; bases not matched to a gene: 5. Germline V gives CDR1 SGHTS, CDR2 YDEGEE. Some clones are missing from TCRdb's copy, which holds only in-frame ones; the method was immunoSEQ multiplex PCR. The sample contains 150,000 or so clones, around 80% of which appear only once. This receptor was taken from a human donor in a cohort sampled during active COVID-19. V is TRBV5-8 and J is TRBJ1-2; 9 bases fit TRBD1. Sequenced input: peripheral blood. In nucleotides, the CDR3 is TGTGCCAGCAGCTCGACAGGGGGTGGAGGCTACACCTTC. It encodes CASSSTGGGGYTF.